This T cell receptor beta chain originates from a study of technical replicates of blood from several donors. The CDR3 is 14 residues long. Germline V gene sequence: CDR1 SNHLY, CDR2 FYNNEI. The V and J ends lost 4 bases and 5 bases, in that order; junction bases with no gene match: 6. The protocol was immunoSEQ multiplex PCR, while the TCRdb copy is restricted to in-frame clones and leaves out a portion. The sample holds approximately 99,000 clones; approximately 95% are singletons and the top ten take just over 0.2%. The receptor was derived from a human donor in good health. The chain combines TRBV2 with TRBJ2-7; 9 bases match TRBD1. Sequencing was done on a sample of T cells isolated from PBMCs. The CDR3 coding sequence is TGTGCCAGCAGTGTTAGGACAGGGGCCCACGAGCAGTACTTC. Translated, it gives CASSVRTGAHEQYF.